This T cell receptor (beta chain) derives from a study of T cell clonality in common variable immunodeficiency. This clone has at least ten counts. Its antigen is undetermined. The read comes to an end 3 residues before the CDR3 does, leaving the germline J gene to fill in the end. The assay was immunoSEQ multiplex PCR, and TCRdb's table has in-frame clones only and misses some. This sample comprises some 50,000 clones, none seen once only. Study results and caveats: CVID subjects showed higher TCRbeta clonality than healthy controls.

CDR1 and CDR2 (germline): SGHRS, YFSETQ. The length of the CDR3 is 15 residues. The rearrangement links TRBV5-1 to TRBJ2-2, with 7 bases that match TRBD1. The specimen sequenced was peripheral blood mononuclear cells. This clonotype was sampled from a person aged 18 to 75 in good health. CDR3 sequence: CASSSGQDWNEKLFF. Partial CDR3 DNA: TGCGCCAGCAGCTCCGGACAGGATTGGAATGAAAAG.